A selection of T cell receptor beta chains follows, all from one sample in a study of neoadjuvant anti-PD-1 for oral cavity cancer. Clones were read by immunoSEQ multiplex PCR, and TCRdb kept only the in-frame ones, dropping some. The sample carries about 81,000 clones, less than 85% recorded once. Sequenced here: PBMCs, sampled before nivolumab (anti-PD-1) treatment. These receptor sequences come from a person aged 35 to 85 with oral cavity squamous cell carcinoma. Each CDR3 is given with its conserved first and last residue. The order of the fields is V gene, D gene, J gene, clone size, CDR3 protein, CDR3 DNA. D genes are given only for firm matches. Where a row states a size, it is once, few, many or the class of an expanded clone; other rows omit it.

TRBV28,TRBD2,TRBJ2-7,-,CASTSLTSGYEQYF,TGTGCCAGCACCTCTTTGACTAGCGGGTACGAGCAGTACTTC
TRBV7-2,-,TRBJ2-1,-,CASGPYRASEIF,TGTGCCAGCGGACCCTACCGGGCCTCTGAAATCTTC
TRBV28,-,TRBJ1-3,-,CASSLGRDGNTIYF,TGTGCCAGCAGTTTAGGCAGGGACGGAAACACCATATATTTT
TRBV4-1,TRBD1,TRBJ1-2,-,CASSQVDRGASGYTF,TGCGCCAGCAGCCAAGTGGACAGGGGAGCTAGTGGCTACACCTTC
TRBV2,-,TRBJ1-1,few,CASSEASSRTEAFF,TGTGCCAGCAGTGAAGCTAGCAGCCGCACTGAAGCTTTCTTT
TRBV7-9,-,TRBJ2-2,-,CASSLDPGRELFF,TGTGCCAGCAGCTTAGATCCGGGGCGGGAGCTGTTTTTT
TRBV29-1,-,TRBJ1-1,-,CSGGTPVIGAFF,TGCAGCGGAGGGACACCGGTCATTGGAGCTTTCTTT
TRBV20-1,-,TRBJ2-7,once,CSASRGYEQYF,TGCAGTGCTAGTCGAGGCTACGAGCAGTACTTC
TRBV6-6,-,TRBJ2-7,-,CATGVQGTYEQYF,TGTGCCACGGGTGTGCAGGGGACCTACGAGCAGTACTTC
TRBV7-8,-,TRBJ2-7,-,CASSFTDYEQYF,TGTGCCAGCAGCTTCACAGACTACGAGCAGTACTTC
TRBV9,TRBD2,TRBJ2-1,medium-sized,CASSVVASGRGFPGEQFF,TGTGCCAGCAGCGTAGTGGCTAGCGGGAGGGGCTTTCCGGGGGAGCAGTTCTTC
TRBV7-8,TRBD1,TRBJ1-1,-,CASSLGTGNTEAFF,TGTGCCAGCAGCTTAGGGACAGGCAACACTGAAGCTTTCTTT
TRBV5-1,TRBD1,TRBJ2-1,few,CASSLAGTGAFGQFF,TGCGCCAGCAGCTTGGCCGGGACAGGGGCATTTGGGCAGTTCTTC
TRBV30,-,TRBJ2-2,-,CAWNRDTGELFF,TGTGCCTGGAATAGAGACACCGGGGAGCTGTTTTTT
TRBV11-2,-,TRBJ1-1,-,CASSLQLTGAFF,TGTGCCAGCAGCTTACAGTTGACTGGAGCTTTCTTT
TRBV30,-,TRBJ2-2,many,CAWSFSALGELFF,TGTGCCTGGAGTTTTTCAGCGCTCGGGGAGCTGTTTTTT
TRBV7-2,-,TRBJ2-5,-,CASRGRVAGETQYF,TGTGCCAGCAGGGGCCGGGTCGCCGGAGAGACCCAGTACTTC
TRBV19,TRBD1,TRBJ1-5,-,CASTRDRASQPQHF,TGTGCCAGTACCCGCGACAGGGCAAGCCAGCCCCAGCATTTT
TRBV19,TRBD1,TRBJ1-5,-,CASSIDLWGRGREQPQHF,TGTGCCAGTAGTATAGATCTATGGGGCAGGGGGCGAGAGCAGCCCCAGCATTTT
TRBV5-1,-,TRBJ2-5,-,CASSSSGAGETQYF,TGCGCCAGCAGCTCATCAGGGGCCGGAGAGACCCAGTACTTC
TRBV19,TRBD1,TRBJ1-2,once,CASSIDPGQGNYGYTF,TGTGCCAGTAGTATAGATCCGGGACAGGGAAACTATGGCTACACCTTC
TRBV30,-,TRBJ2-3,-,CAWSVRGADTQYF,TGTGCCTGGAGTGTACGGGGTGCTGATACGCAGTATTTT
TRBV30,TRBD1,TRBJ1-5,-,CAFDRVRNQPQHF,TGTGCCTTTGACAGGGTTCGAAATCAGCCCCAGCATTTT
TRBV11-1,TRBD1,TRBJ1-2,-,CASSPWTGGFLDYGYTF,TGTGCCAGCAGCCCGTGGACAGGGGGCTTTCTGGACTATGGCTACACCTTC
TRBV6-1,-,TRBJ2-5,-,CASREVAFTGLRETQYF,TGTGCCAGCAGGGAAGTGGCCTTTACAGGGTTAAGAGAGACCCAGTACTTC
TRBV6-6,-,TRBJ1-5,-,CASSYAVQPQHF,TGTGCCAGCAGTTACGCGGTTCAGCCCCAGCATTTT
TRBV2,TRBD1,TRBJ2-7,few,CASSVGQGVNEQYF,TGTGCCAGCAGTGTGGGACAGGGAGTAAATGAGCAGTACTTC
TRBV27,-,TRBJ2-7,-,CASTRLQGTGIYEQYF,TGTGCCAGCACCAGACTTCAGGGGACGGGTATCTACGAGCAGTACTTC
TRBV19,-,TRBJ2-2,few,CASSDPNTGELFF,TGTGCCAGTAGCGATCCGAACACCGGGGAGCTGTTTTTT
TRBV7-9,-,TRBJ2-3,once,CASSRPGKDTQYF,TGTGCCAGCAGCCGTCCTGGCAAAGATACGCAGTATTTT
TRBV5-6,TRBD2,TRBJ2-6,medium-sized,CASSRPGGANVLTF,TGTGCCAGCAGCCGTCCGGGAGGAGCCAACGTCCTGACTTTC
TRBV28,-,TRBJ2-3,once,CASTASGWGAGGTDTQYF,TGTGCCAGCACCGCCTCGGGGTGGGGAGCTGGGGGGACAGATACGCAGTATTTT
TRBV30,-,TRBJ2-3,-,CAWASGPAGDTQYF,TGTGCCTGGGCCTCAGGCCCCGCCGGAGATACGCAGTATTTT
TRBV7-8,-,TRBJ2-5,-,CASSLEFTTSVRETQYF,TGTGCCAGCAGCTTAGAGTTCACAACCAGTGTAAGGGAGACCCAGTACTTC
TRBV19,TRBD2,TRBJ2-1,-,CASSILSGRDEQFF,TGTGCCAGTAGTATACTTAGCGGGAGGGACGAGCAGTTCTTC
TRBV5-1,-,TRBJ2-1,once,CASSDEYNEQFF,TGCGCCAGCAGCGATGAGTACAATGAGCAGTTCTTC
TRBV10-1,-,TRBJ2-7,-,CASSRDGSSYEQYF,TGCGCCAGCAGTAGGGACGGCAGCTCCTACGAGCAGTACTTC
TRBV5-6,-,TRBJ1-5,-,CASSLGQSNQPQHF,TGTGCCAGCAGCTTGGGACAGAGCAATCAGCCCCAGCATTTT
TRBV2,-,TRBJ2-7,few,CASSVSGNGEQYF,TGTGCCAGCAGTGTCTCAGGTAACGGCGAGCAGTACTTC
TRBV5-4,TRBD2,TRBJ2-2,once,CASSLGIAGPTNTGELFF,TGTGCCAGCAGCTTGGGTATAGCGGGACCTACGAACACCGGGGAGCTGTTTTTT
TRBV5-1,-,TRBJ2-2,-,CASSFGGPGELFF,TGCGCCAGCAGCTTTGGGGGACCCGGGGAGCTGTTTTTT